These 5 T cell receptor beta chains were all obtained from the same sample, sequenced in a study of OX40 agonist ivuxolimab in advanced cancers. Libraries were prepared by immunoSEQ multiplex PCR; TCRdb keeps only in-frame clonotypes and omits some of them. The repertoire holds some 69,000 clones, with approximately 91% as singletons. This material consisted of CD4+ or CD8+ T cells sorted from blood, taken in a trial of the OX40 agonist ivuxolimab. These receptors were obtained from an adult with an advanced solid tumor such as melanoma, head and neck, liver or kidney cancer.

This clone counts as medium-sized (0.01 to 0.1%). The CDR3 sequence is CASSSYRDQPQHF. In DNA form, the CDR3 reads TGTGCCAGTAGTAGTTACAGGGATCAGCCCCAGCATTTT. This sequence joins TRBV19 and TRBJ1-5; perhaps TRBD1 as D (6 bases). Trimming took 4 bases from V and 5 from J, leaving 9 bases between them. The CDR3 has 13 amino acids. Germline loops: CDR1 LNHDA, CDR2 SQIVND (reference sequence).

The chain recombines TRBV6-6 with TRBJ1-5; 7 bases align to TRBD1. CDR3 length equals 15 residues. J gave up 2 bases and V 6 bases, and 7 bases lay outside the gene matches. Germline CDR1 reads MNHNY; CDR2 reads SVGAGI (reference sequence). CDR3 residues: CASSNRGSGNQPQHF. CDR3 coding DNA: TGTGCCAGCAGCAACAGGGGATCCGGCAATCAGCCCCAGCATTTT.

The V and J genes are TRBV19 and TRBJ1-4, with a tentative D call TRBD1 (5 bases). V lost 0 bases, J lost 8 bases, and 16 bases lay in between. Germline CDR1 and CDR2: LNHDA and SQIVND (reference sequence). The CDR3 is 16 residues long. The CDR3 DNA sequence: TGTGCCAGTAGTATAGACGGGGCAGGGTTTGGAGAAAAACTGTTTTTT. Its translation: CASSIDGAGFGEKLFF.

This clone is a singleton in its sample. The chain carries TRBV5-8 and TRBJ1-3; no clear D. CDR3 length: 18 amino acids. Germline V CDR1 and CDR2: SGHTS, YDEGEE. V was shortened by 3 bases and J by 4 bases, with 23 bases between the two germline ends. DNA of the CDR3: TGTGCCAGCAGCTCTACTAATTATCGCGGGTTGTCAGGAAACACCATATATTTT. Its translation is CASSSTNYRGLSGNTIYF. The full variable domain, its missing parts supplied by reference TRBV5-8 and TRBJ1-3, is EAGVTQSPTHLIKTRGQQATLRCSPISGHTSVYWYQQALGLGLQFLLWYDEGEERNRGNFPPRFSGRQFPNYSSELNVNALELEDSALYLCASSSTNYRGLSGNTIYFGEGSWLTVV.

The J gene is TRBJ2-2, the V gene TRBV9; 9 bases agree with TRBD2. Trimming removed 4 bases from V and 6 bases from J; junction bases left unmatched: 4. The CDR3 spans 14 residues. The germline CDR1 and CDR2 sequences are SGDLS and YYNGEE. For the CDR3, the DNA is TGTGCCAGCAGCTTTAGCGGGAGTGCCGGGGAGCTGTTTTTT. Translating gives CASSFSGSAGELFF. The full variable domain, with the rest looked up from reference TRBV9 and TRBJ2-2, is DSGVTQTPKHLITATGQRVTLRCSPRSGDLSVYWYQQSLDQGLQFLIQYYNGEERAKGNILERFSAQQFPDLHSELNLSSLELGDSALYFCASSFSGSAGELFFGEGSRLTVL.